This T cell receptor (beta chain) comes out of a study of blood T cell repertoires in COVID-19 (dated by TCRdb to the early 2020s). For context, the study as a whole: Samples from collaborators originated in the United States, Italy and Spain and spanned both the acute and convalescent phases of COVID-19. The material from the prospective study consisted of cDNA or gDNA derived from T cells, B-cell-depleted T cells, or PBMCs. Subjects who had been exposed to COVID-19, were actively infected with it, or had recovered from it provided the deeply sampled blood TCRbeta repertoires that made up the dataset. A de-identified subject ID, COVID-19 status, age in years and sex were almost always included in the sample metadata. The samples were drawn from the first 160 participants of the ongoing ImmuneRACE study and from over 950 subjects provided by 6 global collaborators. Where HLA class I and class II types were available, the types were taken from metadata supplied by the sample provider, not from assay-based typing. The repertoires were released in a freely available public database intended as a resource for research on the immune response to SARS-CoV-2. What the study reported, not specific to this receptor: How much clinical and demographic metadata was included differed by source and by participant, and the metadata was provided uncurated.

Collaborating institutions collected whole blood in K2EDTA tubes following their own protocols. For TCRbeta analysis, collaborators shipped samples as frozen whole blood, isolated PBMCs, or DNA extracted from either of those sample types. In regard to this clone: The specificity of this receptor is unknown. Base-call qualities are not available, and no considerably larger clone is one nucleotide away.

The CDR3 covers 14 residues, taking in both the cysteine and the phenylalanine. The sequence is cut down to CDR3 DNA, 42 bases in frame from base 1. V is clipped by 0 bases and J by 3 bases, and the sequence between their germline boundaries is 9 bases long. From the germline V gene, CDR1 is SGHDT and CDR2 is YYEEEE. TCRbeta CDR3 regions were amplified from genomic DNA using the immunoSEQ Assay, a bias-controlled multiplex PCR. Per the original workflow: Within the assay, amplification of reference gene primers was used to estimate how many nucleated cells each sample contained. To quantify the absolute abundance of each unique TCRbeta CDR3 rearrangement, sequence reads were collapsed and filtered. For each sample, productive Simpson clonality was calculated as the square root of Simpson's diversity index over productive rearrangements. TCRdb retrieved this table from immuneACCESS and kept in-frame rearrangements only. Not all clones are present; in checked studies, unresolved V genes account for under half, and no reason is known for the remainder. That table furnishes V, J and clone size, whereas the DNA furnished D and trimming. Across this sample there are 300,000 to 400,000 clones, with 65% to 90% seen only once. The ten largest clones take up 7.2% of the sample.

Material for sequencing was peripheral blood. The receptor was isolated from a human donor in a cohort sampled during active COVID-19. The sequence is built from TRBV5-6 and TRBJ1-2; there is no confident call for the D gene. In nucleotide form, the sequence is TGTGCCAGCAGCTTGGGGCGGAACTACTATGGCTACACCTTC. Translated, it reads CASSLGRNYYGYTF.